The present entry profiles one TCR beta chain with its context. What it binds is not known. The V gene lost 1 base and the J gene lost 9 bases, with 4 bases spanning the gap. The CDR3 is 11 residues long. Germline CDR1 reads LGHDT; CDR2 reads YNNKEL (reference sequence). Construction of TCR beta libraries was performed using quantitative 5'-RACE with molecular barcodes. TCRdb re-derived calls from the 5' RACE reads in MiXCR, one entry per CDR3 protein. The top ten clones hold approximately 6.3% of a sample with about 540,000 distinct CDR3 sequences, 12% of them seen once. The record originates from a study of CD8 T cells in ankylosing spondylitis. General study findings and limits: Researchers reportedly found disease-linked clones significantly enriched in matched ankylosing spondylitis synovial fluid. Characteristic, it appeared, of ankylosing spondylitis blood was a TCR beta motif of several highly homologous variants.

The source is a male donor with ankylosing spondylitis. The sample taken for sequencing was blood, either unsorted or a sorted T cell fraction (not recorded which). The genes are TRBV3-1 and TRBJ2-1; D gene unclear. The CDR3 sequence is CASSQATEQFF. The CDR3 DNA sequence: TGTGCCAGCAGCCAAGCTACTGAGCAGTTCTTC.